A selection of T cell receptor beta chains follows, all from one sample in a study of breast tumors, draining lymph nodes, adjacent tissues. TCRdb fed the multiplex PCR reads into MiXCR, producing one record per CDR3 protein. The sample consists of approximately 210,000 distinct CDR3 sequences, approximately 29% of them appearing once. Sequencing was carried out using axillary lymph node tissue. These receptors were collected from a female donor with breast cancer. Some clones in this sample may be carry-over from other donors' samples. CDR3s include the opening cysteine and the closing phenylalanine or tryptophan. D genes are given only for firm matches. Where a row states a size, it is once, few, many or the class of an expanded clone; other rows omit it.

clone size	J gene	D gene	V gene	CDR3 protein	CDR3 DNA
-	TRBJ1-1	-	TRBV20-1	CSVESGTITEAFF	TGCAGTGTTGAATCGGGGACAATAACTGAAGCTTTCTTT
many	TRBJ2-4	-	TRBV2	CASREGAGENIQYF	TGTGCCAGCAGGGAGGGGGCTGGTGAAAACATTCAGTACTTC
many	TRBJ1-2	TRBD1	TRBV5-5	CASSRTGRNYGYTF	TGTGCCAGCAGTAGGACAGGCCGAAACTATGGCTACACCTTC
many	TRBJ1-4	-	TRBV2	CASSEFFRERLFF	TGTGCCAGCAGTGAATTCTTCCGTGAACGACTGTTTTTT
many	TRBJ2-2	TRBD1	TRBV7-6	CASSFVTGVTGELFF	TGTGCCAGCAGCTTTGTGACAGGGGTCACCGGGGAGCTGTTTTTT
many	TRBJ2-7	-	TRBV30	CAWSKDYEQYF	TGTGCCTGGAGTAAGGACTACGAGCAGTACTTC
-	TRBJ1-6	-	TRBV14	CASSQGRGAWSPLHF	TGTGCCAGCAGCCAGGGGAGGGGGGCTTGGTCACCCCTCCACTTT
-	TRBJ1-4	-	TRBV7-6	CASSLGTLAPHEQSFEKLFF	TGTGCCAGCAGCTTAGGGACTTTAGCCCCCCACGAGCAGTCTTTCGAAAAACTGTTTTTT
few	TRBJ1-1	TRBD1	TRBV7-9	CASSDNLDRANTEAFF	TGTGCCAGCAGCGACAACCTGGACAGGGCAAACACTGAAGCTTTCTTT
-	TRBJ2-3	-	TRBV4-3	CASSQSPREGRTDTQYF	TGCGCCAGCAGCCAATCTCCTCGAGAGGGCAGGACAGATACGCAGTATTTT
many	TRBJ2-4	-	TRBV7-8	CASSPPSNIQYF	TGTGCCAGCAGCCCCCCCTCAAACATTCAGTACTTC
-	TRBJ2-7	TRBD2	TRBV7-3	CTSSLNLAGAPYEQYF	TGTACCAGCAGCCTAAATCTAGCGGGAGCCCCCTACGAGCAGTACTTC
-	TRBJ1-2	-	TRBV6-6	CASQRGGAGYTF	TGTGCCAGTCAACGTGGCGGAGCCGGCTACACCTTC
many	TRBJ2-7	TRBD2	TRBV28	CASTTSVSSYEQYF	TGTGCCAGTACCACTAGCGTAAGCTCCTACGAGCAGTACTTC
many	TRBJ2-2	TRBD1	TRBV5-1	CASSSPGQFFTGELFF	TGCGCCAGCAGCTCACCGGGACAGTTTTTTACCGGGGAGCTGTTTTTT
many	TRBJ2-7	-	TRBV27	CASSLWASGYEQYF	TGTGCCAGCAGTTTATGGGCAAGCGGGTACGAGCAGTACTTC
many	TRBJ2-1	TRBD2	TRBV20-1	CSARDPGLGRQKYNEQFF	TGCAGTGCTAGAGATCCCGGACTAGGGAGACAAAAATACAATGAGCAGTTCTTC
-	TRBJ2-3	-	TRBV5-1	CAGSSDQGDEQYF	TGCGCCGGCAGCTCCGATCAGGGTGACGAGCAGTATTTT
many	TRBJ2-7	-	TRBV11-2	CASSLSGPSSYEQYF	TGTGCCAGCAGCTTGAGCGGTCCCTCTTCCTACGAGCAGTACTTC
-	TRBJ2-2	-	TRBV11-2	CASSLEGGTTGELFF	TGTGCCAGCAGCTTAGAAGGTGGGACCACCGGGGAGCTGTTTTTT
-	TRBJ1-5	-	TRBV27	CASSSAWALNQPQHF	TGTGCCAGCAGTTCCGCCTGGGCCCTCAATCAGCCCCAGCATTTT
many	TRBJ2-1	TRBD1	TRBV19	CASSQRGPGQEVRHEQFF	TGTGCCAGTAGTCAGAGGGGGCCTGGGCAGGAGGTTCGACATGAGCAGTTCTTC
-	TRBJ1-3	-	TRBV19	CASSTTGISGNTIYF	TGTGCCAGTAGTACCACAGGTATTTCTGGAAACACCATATATTTT
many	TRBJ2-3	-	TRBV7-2	CASSFLAVTTDTQYF	TGTGCCAGCAGCTTTTTAGCGGTCACCACAGATACGCAGTATTTT
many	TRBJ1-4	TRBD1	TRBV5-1	CASSYNDRANEKLFF	TGCGCCAGCAGTTACAACGACAGGGCTAATGAAAAACTGTTTTTT
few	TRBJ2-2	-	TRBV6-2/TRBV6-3	CASTSSSNTGELFF	TGTGCCAGCACTTCGTCTTCGAACACCGGGGAGCTGTTTTTT
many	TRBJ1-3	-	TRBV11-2	CASSQNTGNTIYF	TGTGCCAGCAGCCAGAATACTGGAAACACCATATATTTT